The 9 T cell receptor beta chains below all came from one sample that was sequenced in a study of T cells in Graves' hyperthyroidism and ophthalmopathy. TCR beta CDR3 region amplification was performed from RNA transcripts. The TCR CDR3 was amplified in a first-round RT-PCR using the HTBI primer set. TCRdb re-called the multiplex PCR reads with MiXCR, one entry per CDR3 protein. The data hold fewer than 800,000 distinct CDR3 sequences, with 15% to 20% observed a single time. Input material: blood. These receptors came from a man aged 18 to 29 with Graves' hyperthyroidism.

This clonotype was observed many times. V gene TRBV7-2 combines with J gene TRBJ1-6, with D hard to call. Trimming removed 0 bases at V and 7 bases at J, with 4 bases between. Per germline, CDR1 SGHTA and CDR2 FQGNSA. This CDR3 comprises 13 residues. The CDR3 protein is CASSLAANSPLHF. The DNA for the CDR3 is TGTGCCAGCAGCTTAGCGGCGAATTCACCCCTCCACTTT.

This clonotype was seen more than once but under ten times. V and J are TRBV28 and TRBJ2-3; D remains ambiguous. The germline V gene encodes CDR1 MDHEN and CDR2 SYDVKM. Trimming cost V 8 bases and J 3 bases, with 12 bases left between them. The CDR3 runs 13 residues. The CDR3 reads CASLPQRTDTQYF. Written as DNA, the CDR3 is TGTGCCAGCCTCCCCCAGAGGACAGATACGCAGTATTTT.

This clonotype was counted at least ten times. The V and J genes are TRBV30 and TRBJ2-1; D not certain. CDR3 length equals 14 residues. Per the germline V gene, CDR1 is GTSNPN and CDR2 is SVGIG (reference sequence). Between the trimmed V and J ends, which lost 4 bases and 1 base, there was a span of 11 bases. CDR3 nucleotide sequence: TGTGCCTGGACGGGCTTCCCGTCCTACAATGAGCAGTTCTTC. Protein sequence: CAWTGFPSYNEQFF. Variable domain in full (rest from reference TRBV30 and TRBJ2-1): SQTIHQWPATLVQPVGSPLSLECTVEGTSNPNLYWYRQAAGRGLQLLFYSVGIGQISSEVPQNLSASRPQDRQFILSSKKLLLSDSGFYLCAWTGFPSYNEQFFGPGTRLTVL.

The V call is TRBV28, the J call TRBJ2-1; D not resolved. Germline CDR1 is MDHEN and CDR2 is SYDVKM. The CDR3 totals 13 residues. Between the trimmed V and J ends, which lost 6 bases and 5 bases, there was a span of 11 bases. CDR3 region: CASRTPTDNEQFF. The CDR3 DNA reads TGTGCCAGCAGGACCCCAACAGACAATGAGCAGTTCTTC.

This clonotype was seen repeatedly, ten times or more. The chain employs TRBV6-2 or TRBV6-3 and TRBJ1-1; a weak D match, TRBD1 (5 bases). V was shortened by 9 bases and J by 3 bases, with 17 bases between the two germline ends. Per germline, CDR1 MNHEY and CDR2 SVGEGT. CDR3 length equals 14 residues. For the CDR3, the DNA is TGTGCCAGTATAAAGCTACGGGGGGACACTGAAGCTTTCTTT. Translating it yields CASIKLRGDTEAFF.

CDR3 sequence reads: CASTYGPERGTEAFF. Here the CDR3 DNA reads TGTGCCAGTACTTATGGTCCCGAAAGGGGGACTGAAGCTTTCTTT. The V and J genes are TRBV19 and TRBJ1-1, with a tentative D call TRBD1 (6 bases). Germline values: CDR1 LNHDA, CDR2 SQIVND (reference sequence). The CDR3 runs 15 residues. V lost 7 bases, J lost 5 bases, and 20 bases lay in between.

This chain connects TRBV12-3 or TRBV12-4 to TRBJ1-1, with D possibly being TRBD1 (5 bases). Trimming pared 2 bases from V and 6 bases from J, leaving 16 bases between. The CDR3 length is 15 residues. CDR3 bases: TGTGCCAGCAGTTTACACGGAGGGGAGGGAGCTGAAGCTTTCTTT. Encoded protein: CASSLHGGEGAEAFF.

This clonotype was picked up a small number of times. The genes are TRBV18 and TRBJ2-5, with a possible D match to TRBD2 (6 bases). The CDR3 contains 13 residues. Trimming took off 3 bases at V and 13 bases at J, with 18 bases between the two ends. CDR1 is KGHSH, CDR2 LQKENI, per germline. The CDR3 loop is CASSPASEASPYF. CDR3 DNA sequence: TGTGCCAGCTCACCGGCTAGCGAGGCATCTCCGTACTTC. Filled out from reference TRBV18 and TRBJ2-5, the complete variable domain reads NAGVMQNPRHLVRRRGQEARLRCSPMKGHSHVYWYRQLPEEGLKFMVYLQKENIIDESGMPKERFSAEFPKEGPSILRIQQVVRGDSAAYFCASSPASEASPYFGPGTRLLVL.

V and J are TRBV7-9 and TRBJ1-2; 10 nucleotides align to TRBD1. Per the germline V gene, CDR1 is SEHNR and CDR2 is FQNEAQ (reference sequence). Losses at the gene ends were 5 bases for V and 1 base for J; bases not matched to a gene: 7. The CDR3 loop spans 16 amino acids. The CDR3 loop is CASSRGQGRHNYGYTF. CDR3 nucleotide sequence: TGTGCCAGCAGCCGGGGACAGGGGAGACATAACTATGGCTACACCTTC.